This T cell receptor (beta chain) emerged from a study of CD8+CD57+ T cells in acquired aplastic anemia. Sequencing was done on patients that had shown CD8+CD57+ cell expansion by flow cytometry. Bead-based CD8+CD57+ cell enrichment yielded a mean 1.6 ug DNA. Details on this clonotype: Its antigen remains unknown.

Findings and caveats of the study: Roughly 28 was the count of CD8+ CDR3 sequences that patients shared with controls. Controls and patients did not differ significantly in CD8+ Simpson's diversity. The authors found lower diversity in patient CD8+CD57+ cells than in total CD4+ and CD8+ pools.

V was shortened by 3 bases and J by 1 base, with 13 bases between the two germline ends. Germline CDR1 is LNHNV and CDR2 is YYDKDF (reference sequence). The CDR3 has 15 amino acids. The template for TCR beta VDJ and CDR3 sequence profiling was genomic DNA. Each CDR3 protein gets one entry after TCRdb re-called the reads with MiXCR. There are around 15,000 distinct CDR3 sequences in the sample; approximately 40% occur only once, and roughly 85% lies in the top ten. Material for sequencing was CD8+CD57+ T cells sorted from PBMCs. The subset: bead-enriched CD8+CD57+ effector memory T cells from SAA patients. The J gene is TRBJ2-7, the V gene TRBV15; D may be TRBD1 (6 bases). The receptor's source is a human donor with aplastic anemia. The CDR3 DNA sequence: TGTGCCACCAGCAGCTCCCAGACAGGATCCTACGAGCAGTACTTC. Encoded protein: CATSSSQTGSYEQYF.